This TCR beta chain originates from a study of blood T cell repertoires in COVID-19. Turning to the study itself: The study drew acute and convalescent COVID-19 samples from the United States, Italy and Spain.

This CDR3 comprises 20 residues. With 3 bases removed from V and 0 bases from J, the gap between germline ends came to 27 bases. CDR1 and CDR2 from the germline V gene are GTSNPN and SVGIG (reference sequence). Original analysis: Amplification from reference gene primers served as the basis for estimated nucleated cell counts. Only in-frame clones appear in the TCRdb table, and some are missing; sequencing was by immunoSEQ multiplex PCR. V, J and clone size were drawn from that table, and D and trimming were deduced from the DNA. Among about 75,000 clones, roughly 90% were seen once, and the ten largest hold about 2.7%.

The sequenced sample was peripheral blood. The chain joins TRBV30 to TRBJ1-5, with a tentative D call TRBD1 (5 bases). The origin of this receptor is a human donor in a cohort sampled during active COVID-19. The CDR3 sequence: CAWSVLRPGRETYSNQPQHF. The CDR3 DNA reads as TGTGCCTGGAGCGTTCTCCGACCAGGGAGGGAGACCTATAGCAATCAGCCCCAGCATTTT.